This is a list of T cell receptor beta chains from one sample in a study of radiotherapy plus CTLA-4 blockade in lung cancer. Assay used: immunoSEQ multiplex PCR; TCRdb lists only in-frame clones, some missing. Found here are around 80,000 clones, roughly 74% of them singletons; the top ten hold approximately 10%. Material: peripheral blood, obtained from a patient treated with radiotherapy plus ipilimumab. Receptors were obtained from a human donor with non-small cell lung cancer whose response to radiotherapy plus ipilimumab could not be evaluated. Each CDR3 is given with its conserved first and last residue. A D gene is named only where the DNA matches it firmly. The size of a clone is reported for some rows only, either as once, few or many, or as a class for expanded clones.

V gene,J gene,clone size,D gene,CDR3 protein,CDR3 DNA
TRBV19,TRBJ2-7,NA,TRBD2,CASSIKFVREYEQYF,TGTGCCAGTAGTATAAAGTTTGTGCGGGAGTACGAGCAGTACTTC
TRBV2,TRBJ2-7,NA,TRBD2,CASRELAGGYGEQYF,TGTGCCAGCAGGGAACTAGCGGGGGGGTACGGCGAGCAGTACTTC
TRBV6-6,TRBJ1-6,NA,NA,CASSSDTNNSPLHF,TGTGCCAGCAGCTCGGACACAAATAATTCACCCCTCCACTTT
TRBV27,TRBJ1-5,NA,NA,CASSFTGSNQPQHF,TGTGCCAGCAGTTTTACAGGGAGCAATCAGCCCCAGCATTTT
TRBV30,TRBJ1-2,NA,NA,CAWRIGTLYGYTF,TGTGCCTGGAGGATTGGGACACTCTATGGCTACACCTTC
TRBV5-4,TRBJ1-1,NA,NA,CASSLAGLYTEAFF,TGTGCCAGCAGCTTGGCCGGGTTGTACACTGAAGCTTTCTTT
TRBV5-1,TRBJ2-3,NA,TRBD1,CASSLQGQGVADTQYF,TGCGCCAGCAGCTTACAGGGACAGGGGGTCGCAGATACGCAGTATTTT
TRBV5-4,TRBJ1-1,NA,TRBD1,CASRPPGQGPAFF,TGTGCCAGCAGACCGCCGGGACAGGGGCCAGCTTTCTTT
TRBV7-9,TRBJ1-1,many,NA,CASSLFSGNTEAFF,TGTGCCAGCAGCTTATTCAGTGGGAACACTGAAGCTTTCTTT
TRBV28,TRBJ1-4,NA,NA,CASSLFTGPATNEKLFF,TGTGCCAGCAGTTTATTTACAGGCCCTGCAACTAATGAAAAACTGTTTTTT
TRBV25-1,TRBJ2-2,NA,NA,CASSLAGASTGELFF,TGTGCCAGCAGCCTTGCAGGGGCGAGCACCGGGGAGCTGTTTTTT
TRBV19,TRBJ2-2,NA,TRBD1,CASSPGQGVGTGELFF,TGTGCCAGTAGTCCGGGACAGGGCGTAGGAACCGGGGAGCTGTTTTTT
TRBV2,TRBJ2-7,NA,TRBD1,CASTGTGLYF,TGTGCCAGCACCGGGACAGGGCTGTACTTC
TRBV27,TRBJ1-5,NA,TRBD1,CASSFGQAERPQHF,TGTGCCAGCAGTTTCGGACAGGCTGAGAGGCCCCAGCATTTT
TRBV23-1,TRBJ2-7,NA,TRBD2,CASGRGGYEQYF,TGCGCCAGTGGGCGGGGGGGCTACGAGCAGTACTTC
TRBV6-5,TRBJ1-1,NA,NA,CASHERFNTEAFF,TGTGCCAGCCACGAGAGATTTAACACTGAAGCTTTCTTT
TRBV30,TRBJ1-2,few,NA,CAWGPNYGYTF,TGTGCCTGGGGCCCTAACTATGGCTACACCTTC
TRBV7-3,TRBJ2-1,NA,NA,CASSLKGVQMGEQFF,TGTGCCAGCAGCTTAAAGGGGGTTCAGATGGGTGAGCAGTTCTTC
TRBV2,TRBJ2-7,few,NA,CASSYPGGHEQYF,TGTGCCAGCAGTTATCCCGGGGGACACGAGCAGTACTTC
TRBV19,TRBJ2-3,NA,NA,CASSIGGGGDTQYF,TGTGCCAGTAGTATAGGGGGGGGCGGAGATACGCAGTATTTT
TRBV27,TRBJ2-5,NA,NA,CASSFQHTETQYF,TGTGCCAGCAGTTTTCAACATACCGAGACCCAGTACTTC
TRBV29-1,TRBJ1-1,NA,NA,CSVDAAKAFF,TGCAGCGTTGATGCGGCGAAAGCTTTCTTT
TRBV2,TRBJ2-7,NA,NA,CASSPDSIKYQYF,TGTGCCAGCAGCCCGGACAGTATTAAGTACCAGTACTTC
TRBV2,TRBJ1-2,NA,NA,CASRERSGIGYGYTF,TGTGCCAGTAGGGAAAGATCGGGGATCGGCTATGGCTACACCTTC
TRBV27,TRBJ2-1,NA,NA,CASSLARGNEQFF,TGTGCCAGCAGTTTAGCTAGGGGCAATGAGCAGTTCTTC
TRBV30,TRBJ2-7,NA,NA,CAWGDGSSYEQYF,TGTGCCTGGGGGGACGGGAGCTCCTACGAGCAGTACTTC
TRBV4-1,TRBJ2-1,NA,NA,CASSQKAGSSYNEQFF,TGCGCCAGCAGCCAGAAAGCGGGTAGCTCCTACAATGAGCAGTTCTTC
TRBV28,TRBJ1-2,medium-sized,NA,CASSIGGRGYTF,TGTGCCAGCAGTATAGGGGGTCGGGGCTACACCTTC
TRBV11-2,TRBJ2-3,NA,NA,CASSLDITTDTQYF,TGTGCCAGCAGCTTGGACATTACCACAGATACGCAGTATTTT
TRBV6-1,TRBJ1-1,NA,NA,CASSGVQGRSEAFF,TGTGCCAGCAGTGGAGTACAGGGAAGGTCTGAAGCTTTCTTT
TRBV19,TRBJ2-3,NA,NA,CASASRLITDTQYF,TGTGCCAGTGCAAGCAGACTCATCACAGATACGCAGTATTTT
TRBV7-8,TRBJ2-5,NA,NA,CASSSGQPQETQYF,TGTGCCAGCAGCTCCGGACAGCCCCAAGAGACCCAGTACTTC
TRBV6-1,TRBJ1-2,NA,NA,CASRAMEGGGGYTF,TGTGCCAGCAGGGCGATGGAAGGGGGTGGTGGCTACACCTTC
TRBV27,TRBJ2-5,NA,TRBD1,CASSFGTGGETQYF,TGTGCCAGCAGTTTCGGGACAGGGGGAGAGACCCAGTACTTC
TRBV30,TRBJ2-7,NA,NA,CACTVGSYEQYF,TGTGCCTGTACAGTGGGTTCCTACGAGCAGTACTTC
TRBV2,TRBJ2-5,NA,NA,CASSTELWEQYF,TGTGCCAGCAGTACTGAACTCTGGGAGCAGTACTTC
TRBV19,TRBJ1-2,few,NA,CASSMAGRGYTF,TGTGCCAGTAGTATGGCAGGTCGAGGCTACACCTTC
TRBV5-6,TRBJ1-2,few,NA,CASSPYSSGYTF,TGTGCCAGCAGCCCCTACAGCTCTGGCTACACCTTC